This T cell receptor beta chain was retrieved from a study of OX40 agonist ivuxolimab in advanced cancers. Study overall: Ivuxolimab, which is an agonistic anti-OX40 (CD134) antibody, was administered to the patients.

V dropped 6 bases and J dropped 6 bases, with 9 bases sitting between them. Germline-derived CDR1 and CDR2 are MNHEY and SVGAGI. This CDR3 comprises 12 residues. Profiling relied on immunoSEQ multiplex PCR, and the TCRdb table lists in-frame clones only, not all of them. The sample has about 40,000 clones, around 89% seen once. Study-wide findings and caveats: Low clonal expansion, among the lowest seen, marked partial responders at 0.1-3.0 mg/kg. The authors did not determine the antigen specificity of the expanded peripheral T cells.

In regard to this clone: The antigen is undetermined.

Patients had blood sampled at baseline and again on cycle 4 day 1 and cycle 7 day 1. The chain carries TRBV6-5 and TRBJ1-5, with D perhaps TRBD1 (6 bases). The sample here was CD4+ or CD8+ T cells sorted from blood, taken in a trial of the OX40 agonist ivuxolimab. The clonotype was recovered from an adult with an advanced solid tumor such as melanoma, head and neck, liver or kidney cancer. The CDR3 is CASRQGGQPQHF. Written as DNA, the CDR3 is TGTGCCAGCAGACAGGGAGGTCAGCCCCAGCATTTT.